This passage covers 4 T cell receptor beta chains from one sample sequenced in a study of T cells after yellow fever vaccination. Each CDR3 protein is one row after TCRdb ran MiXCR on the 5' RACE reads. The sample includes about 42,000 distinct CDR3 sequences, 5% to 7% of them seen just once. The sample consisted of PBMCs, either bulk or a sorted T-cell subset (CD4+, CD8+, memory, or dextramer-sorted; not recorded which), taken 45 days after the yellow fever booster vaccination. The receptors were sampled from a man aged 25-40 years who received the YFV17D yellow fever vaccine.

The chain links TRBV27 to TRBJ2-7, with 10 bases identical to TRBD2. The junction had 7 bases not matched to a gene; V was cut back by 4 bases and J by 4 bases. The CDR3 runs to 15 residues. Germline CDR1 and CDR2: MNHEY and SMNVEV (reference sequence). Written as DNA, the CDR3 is TGTGCCAGCAGTTCCCCTAGCGGGAGATCGTACGAGCAGTACTTC. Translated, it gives CASSSPSGRSYEQYF.

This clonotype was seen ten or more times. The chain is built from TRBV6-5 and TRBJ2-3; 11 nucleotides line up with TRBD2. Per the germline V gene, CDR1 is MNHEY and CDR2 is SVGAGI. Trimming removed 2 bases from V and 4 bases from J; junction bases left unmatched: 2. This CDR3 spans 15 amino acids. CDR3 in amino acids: CASSYTSGSSDTQYF. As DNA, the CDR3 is TGTGCCAGCAGTTACACTAGCGGGAGCTCAGATACGCAGTATTTT.

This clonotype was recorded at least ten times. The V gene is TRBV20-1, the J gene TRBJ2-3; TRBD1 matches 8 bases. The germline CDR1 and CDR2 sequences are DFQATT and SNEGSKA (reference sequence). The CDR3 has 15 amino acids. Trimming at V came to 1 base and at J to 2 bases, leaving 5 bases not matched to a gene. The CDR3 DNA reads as TGCAGTGCTAGAGCCCCAGGGGGCTACACAGATACGCAGTATTTT. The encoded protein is CSARAPGGYTDTQYF.

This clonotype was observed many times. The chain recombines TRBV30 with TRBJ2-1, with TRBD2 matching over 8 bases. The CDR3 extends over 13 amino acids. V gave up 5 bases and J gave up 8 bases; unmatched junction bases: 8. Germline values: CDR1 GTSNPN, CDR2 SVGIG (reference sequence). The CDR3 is CAWDTGTSYEQFF. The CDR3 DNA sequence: TGTGCCTGGGATACCGGGACTAGTTATGAGCAGTTCTTC.